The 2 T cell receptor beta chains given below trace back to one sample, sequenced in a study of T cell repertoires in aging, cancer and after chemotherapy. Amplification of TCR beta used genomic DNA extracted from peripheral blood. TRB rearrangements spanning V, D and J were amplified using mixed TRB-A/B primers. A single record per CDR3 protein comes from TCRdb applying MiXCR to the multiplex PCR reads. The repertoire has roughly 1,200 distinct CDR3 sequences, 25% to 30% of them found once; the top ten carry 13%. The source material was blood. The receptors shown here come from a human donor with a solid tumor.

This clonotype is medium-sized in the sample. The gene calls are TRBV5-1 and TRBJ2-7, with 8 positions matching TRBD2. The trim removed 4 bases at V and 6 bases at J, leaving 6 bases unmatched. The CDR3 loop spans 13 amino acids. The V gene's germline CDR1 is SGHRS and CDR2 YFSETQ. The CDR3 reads CASSPSGGGEQYF. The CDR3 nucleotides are TGCGCCAGCAGCCCCTCCGGGGGGGGCGAGCAGTACTTC.

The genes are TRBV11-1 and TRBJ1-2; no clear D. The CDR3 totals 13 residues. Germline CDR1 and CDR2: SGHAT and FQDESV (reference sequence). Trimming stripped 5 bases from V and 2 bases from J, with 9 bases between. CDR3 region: CASSRFRNYGYTF. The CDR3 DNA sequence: TGTGCCAGCAGCCGGTTCAGGAACTATGGCTACACCTTC.